This is a list of T cell receptor beta chains from one sample in a study of cytomegalovirus exposure and HLA in healthy donors. TCRdb's copy holds only in-frame clones and misses some; the assay was immunoSEQ multiplex PCR. The profile shows around 150,000 clones, 82% of them singletons. The sample was PBMCs. All receptors derive from a girl aged 5-17 years in good health and CMV-seropositive. The CDR3 runs from the conserved cysteine through the conserved F or W. D genes are given only for firm matches. Clone size appears in some rows only: once, few, many, or a class for an expanded clone.

v_call,clone_size,d_call,j_call,cdr3_aa,cdr3_nt
TRBV25-1,NA,TRBD1,TRBJ2-7,CASTGTGGYEQYF,TGTGCCAGCACTGGGACAGGGGGCTACGAGCAGTACTTC
TRBV7-2,once,NA,TRBJ1-1,CASSSTGKAFF,TGTGCCAGCAGCTCGACAGGAAAAGCTTTCTTT
TRBV9,NA,TRBD1,TRBJ2-2,CASSPRTGMLAGELFF,TGTGCCAGCAGCCCGAGGACAGGGATGTTGGCCGGGGAGCTGTTTTTT
TRBV9,NA,TRBD1,TRBJ2-7,CASSEGQGKAYEQYF,TGTGCCAGCAGCGAGGGACAGGGGAAAGCCTACGAGCAGTACTTC
TRBV28,once,TRBD2,TRBJ2-3,CASREAAGGGTDTQYF,TGTGCCAGCCGGGAGGCAGCGGGAGGGGGCACAGATACGCAGTATTTT
TRBV28,NA,NA,TRBJ2-5,CASIDRNLDQETQYF,TGTGCCAGTATAGACAGGAACCTGGACCAAGAGACCCAGTACTTC
TRBV27,NA,NA,TRBJ2-3,CASSFLASGTDTQYF,TGTGCCAGCAGTTTTTTGGCCAGCGGCACAGATACGCAGTATTTT
TRBV19,once,NA,TRBJ2-1,CASSTSWRRGSNEQFF,TGTGCCAGTAGTACCAGTTGGAGGAGGGGATCCAATGAGCAGTTCTTC
TRBV2,NA,NA,TRBJ2-3,CASSSSLGDTQYF,TGTGCCAGCAGTAGCTCTCTCGGAGATACGCAGTATTTT
TRBV28,NA,TRBD2,TRBJ2-5,CASSSGSLETQYF,TGTGCCAGCAGTAGCGGGAGCCTTGAGACCCAGTACTTC
TRBV27,NA,TRBD1,TRBJ2-3,CASTAVWTGVGTDTQYF,TGTGCCAGCACCGCCGTTTGGACAGGGGTCGGCACAGATACGCAGTATTTT
TRBV28,NA,TRBD1,TRBJ1-2,CASSPGQATNYGYTF,TGTGCCAGCAGTCCCGGACAGGCCACTAACTATGGCTACACCTTC
TRBV2,once,TRBD1,TRBJ2-5,CASDRVGETQYF,TGTGCCAGTGACAGGGTCGGAGAGACCCAGTACTTC
TRBV30,NA,NA,TRBJ1-2,CAWSPVGAGGYTF,TGTGCCTGGAGTCCAGTGGGGGCTGGGGGCTACACCTTC
TRBV7-3,NA,NA,TRBJ2-3,CASSLGSGFSDTQYF,TGTGCCAGCAGCTTAGGATCGGGATTTTCAGATACGCAGTATTTT
TRBV5-1,NA,TRBD2,TRBJ2-1,CASSSSGDEQFF,TGCGCCAGCAGCTCTAGCGGGGATGAGCAGTTCTTC
TRBV5-1,few,NA,TRBJ1-4,CASSPFTGTATNEKLFF,TGCGCCAGCAGCCCGTTTACAGGGACCGCAACTAATGAAAAACTGTTTTTT
TRBV6-1,NA,TRBD1,TRBJ1-4,CASSEADGTANEKLFF,TGTGCCAGCAGTGAAGCGGACGGGACAGCTAATGAAAAACTGTTTTTT
TRBV10-1,NA,NA,TRBJ2-5,CASSKSGIQETQYF,TGCGCCAGCAGTAAGTCCGGGATACAAGAGACCCAGTACTTC
TRBV29-1,NA,TRBD1,TRBJ1-1,CSVARLGQGARNTEAFF,TGCAGCGTTGCCCGCCTGGGGCAGGGGGCGCGGAACACTGAAGCTTTCTTT
TRBV7-3,NA,NA,TRBJ1-1,CASSRETNTEAFF,TGTGCCAGCAGCCGGGAGACCAACACTGAAGCTTTCTTT
TRBV6-4,NA,NA,TRBJ1-1,CASSPGLGTEAFF,TGTGCCAGCAGTCCAGGTTTGGGCACTGAAGCTTTCTTT
TRBV7-2,NA,NA,TRBJ1-3,CASRPTPSSGNTIYF,TGTGCCAGCAGGCCTACTCCAAGCTCTGGAAACACCATATATTTT
TRBV7-3,NA,TRBD2,TRBJ2-3,CASSLGSSGDTDTQYF,TGTGCCAGCAGCTTAGGGTCGAGCGGGGACACAGATACGCAGTATTTT
TRBV6-5,few,NA,TRBJ1-4,CASRSATGMGEKLFF,TGTGCCAGCAGGTCCGCAACAGGGATGGGAGAAAAACTGTTTTTT
TRBV6-1,NA,TRBD2,TRBJ2-5,CASSERLAGGRQETQYF,TGTGCCAGCAGTGAAAGGCTAGCGGGAGGGCGGCAAGAGACCCAGTACTTC
TRBV5-4,few,NA,TRBJ2-3,CASSTIPRDSTDTQYF,TGTGCCAGCAGCACAATCCCCAGGGACTCGACAGATACGCAGTATTTT
TRBV27,NA,NA,TRBJ2-7,CASRDRTSYEQYF,TGTGCCAGCAGAGACAGAACTTCCTACGAGCAGTACTTC
TRBV29-1,NA,NA,TRBJ1-2,CSAETLPGRYGYTF,TGCAGCGCTGAAACCCTACCAGGGAGGTATGGCTACACCTTC
TRBV2,NA,TRBD2,TRBJ2-7,CASRRTSGVAEQYF,TGTGCCAGCAGGCGGACTAGCGGGGTGGCCGAGCAGTACTTC
TRBV13,NA,NA,TRBJ1-1,CASSLKAGNTEAFF,TGTGCCAGCAGCTTAAAGGCGGGGAACACTGAAGCTTTCTTT
TRBV7-2,NA,TRBD1,TRBJ1-1,CASSQQGGTEAFF,TGTGCCAGCAGCCAACAGGGGGGGACTGAAGCTTTCTTT
TRBV4-3,NA,TRBD1,TRBJ1-2,CASSQDSPTGFYGYTF,TGCGCCAGCAGCCAAGATTCCCCGACAGGGTTCTATGGCTACACCTTC
TRBV19,few,TRBD2,TRBJ2-6,CASSNIAGSGANVLTF,TGTGCCAGTAGTAATATAGCGGGATCCGGGGCCAACGTCCTGACTTTC
TRBV11-2,NA,NA,TRBJ2-7,CATRGFPSSNEQYF,TGTGCCACACGAGGGTTCCCCTCATCTAACGAGCAGTACTTC
TRBV27,NA,TRBD1,TRBJ1-1,CASRIRGFRNTEAFF,TGTGCCAGCAGGATCAGGGGGTTTCGAAACACTGAAGCTTTCTTT
TRBV18,few,TRBD2,TRBJ2-5,CASSPGTSGGPIETQYF,TGTGCCAGCTCACCAGGGACTAGCGGGGGCCCGATCGAGACCCAGTACTTC
TRBV5-1,NA,TRBD1,TRBJ1-1,CASSSGQGLNTEAFF,TGCGCCAGCAGCTCGGGACAGGGGCTGAACACTGAAGCTTTCTTT
TRBV2,NA,TRBD1,TRBJ2-2,CAVGQGNTGELFF,TGTGCCGTGGGACAGGGGAACACCGGGGAGCTGTTTTTT
TRBV6-1,NA,TRBD1,TRBJ2-2,CASSDAPVWTGLLTGELFF,TGTGCCAGCAGTGATGCCCCGGTTTGGACAGGGCTTCTAACCGGGGAGCTGTTTTTT
TRBV11-2,NA,TRBD1,TRBJ2-5,CASSAGTGVGETQYF,TGTGCCAGCAGTGCCGGGACAGGGGTGGGGGAGACCCAGTACTTC